The 21 T cell receptor beta chains below come from one sample, sequenced in a study of blood T cell repertoires in COVID-19. Sequencing was performed with immunoSEQ multiplex PCR; in TCRdb, only in-frame clones are kept and a portion is missing. The sample includes around 170,000 clones, approximately 88% of them seen just once. Source material: PBMCs or T cells enriched from blood (not recorded which). The receptors derive from a woman younger than 30 who had recovered from COVID-19.

The chain links TRBV18 to TRBJ1-5; TRBD1 is a possible D gene (6 bases). V gave up 2 bases and J gave up 6 bases, with 11 bases separating them. From germline, CDR1 is KGHSH and CDR2 LQKENI. The CDR3 sequence is 14 residues long. The chain's CDR3 is CASSPSGALQPQHF. Written as DNA, the CDR3 is TGTGCCAGCTCACCATCAGGGGCCCTTCAGCCCCAGCATTTT.

In DNA, the CDR3 is TGTGCCAGCAGCTCAGGACTAGCGGGCAGAGTAAGAGAGACCCAGTACTTC. As protein: CASSSGLAGRVRETQYF. This chain connects TRBV7-2 to TRBJ2-5; 11 bases match TRBD2. Looked up from germline, CDR1 is SGHTA and CDR2 is FQGNSA. V trimming: 4 bases; J trimming: 4 bases; junction bases outside the gene matches: 11. The CDR3 spans 17 residues.

This chain uses TRBV5-4 with TRBJ2-5; no reliable D call. Trimming left V 4 bases short and J 5 bases short, with 15 bases between. Germline values: CDR1 SGHNT, CDR2 YYREEE (reference sequence). The CDR3 has 14 amino acids. CDR3 DNA: TGTGCCAGCAGCCCGAACCGAGGCGGCGAGACCCAGTACTTC. Translation gives CASSPNRGGETQYF.

V usage is TRBV27 and J usage is TRBJ2-3; 8 nucleotides agree with TRBD1. V lost 2 bases to trimming and J lost 5 bases; unmatched junction nucleotides: 6. This CDR3 spans 15 amino acids. Per germline, CDR1 MNHEY and CDR2 SMNVEV (reference sequence). The CDR3 is CASSLRLTGEDTQYF. The CDR3 nucleotides are TGTGCCAGCAGTTTAAGGCTGACAGGGGAAGATACGCAGTATTTT.

V and J are TRBV6-1 and TRBJ1-2; 7 bases fit TRBD1. V gave up 3 bases and J gave up 7 bases; unmatched junction bases: 5. Germline CDR1 and CDR2: MNHNS and SASEGT. The CDR3 has 13 residues. The CDR3 reads CASSETGISGYTF. CDR3 DNA sequence: TGTGCCAGCAGTGAGACAGGGATAAGTGGCTACACCTTC.

The rearrangement uses TRBV30 and TRBJ2-7, with D possibly being TRBD1 (5 bases). Germline-derived CDR1 and CDR2 are GTSNPN and SVGIG (reference sequence). The CDR3 has 14 amino acids. Trimming shortened V by 7 bases and J by 3 bases, and 19 bases separated the two germline ends. The CDR3 nucleotides read TGTGCCTACGTACCCTCCAGGGTCGGCTACGAGCAGTACTTC. Protein: CAYVPSRVGYEQYF.

The chain uses TRBV7-6 and TRBJ2-1; no clear D gene. V was shortened by 5 bases and J by 3 bases, with 14 bases between the two germline ends. Germline loops: CDR1 SGHVS, CDR2 FNYEAQ. The CDR3 is made up of 15 amino acids. The CDR3 spells CASSPGWNVYNEQFF. For the CDR3, the DNA is TGTGCCAGCAGCCCCGGGTGGAATGTCTACAATGAGCAGTTCTTC.

The J gene is TRBJ1-2, the V gene TRBV28; D perhaps matches TRBD1 (6 bases). The ends were cut back, 6 bases at V and 8 bases at J, with 13 bases in the middle. Germline V gene sequence: CDR1 MDHEN, CDR2 SYDVKM. This CDR3 spans 12 amino acids. The CDR3 DNA is TGTGCCAGCAGGGCCAGGACAGCGGGCTACACCTTC. It specifies CASRARTAGYTF.

CDR3 nucleotides: TGTGCCAGCAGTGTGGGGGGAAGCACAGATACGCAGTATTTT. Protein: CASSVGGSTDTQYF. The chain couples TRBV2 to TRBJ2-3; maybe TRBD2 (6 bases). Trimming left V 4 bases short and J 0 bases short, with 8 bases between. The CDR3 length is 14 residues. Germline assignment: CDR1 SNHLY and CDR2 FYNNEI.

This sequence joins TRBV15 and TRBJ2-1; TRBD2 agrees at 7 bases. Trimming cost V 0 bases and J 14 bases; bases outside gene matches: 7. The CDR3 sequence is 13 residues long. The V gene's germline CDR1 is LNHNV and CDR2 YYDKDF (reference sequence). The CDR3 DNA sequence: TGTGCCACCAGCAGAGATCTGGCGGGAGAGAAGTTCTTC. Amino acid sequence: CATSRDLAGEKFF.

The chain has TRBV11-3 and TRBJ2-3; perhaps TRBD1 as D (6 bases). Germline CDR1 and CDR2: SGHNT and YENEEA. The CDR3 totals 15 residues. The V gene lost 6 bases and the J gene lost 3 bases, with 16 bases spanning the gap. As DNA, the CDR3 is TGTGCCAGCAGTCCGAAGCAGGGGAGTACAGATACGCAGTATTTT. Its translation: CASSPKQGSTDTQYF. Full variable domain (remainder filled in from reference TRBV11-3 and TRBJ2-3): EAGVVQSPRYKIIEKKQPVAFWCNPISGHNTLYWYLQNLGQGPELLIRYENEEAVDDSQLPKDRFSAERLKGVDSTLKIQPAELGDSAVYLCASSPKQGSTDTQYFGPGTRLTVL.

This chain joins TRBV7-2 and TRBJ2-2; D remains unclear. Germline loops: CDR1 SGHTA, CDR2 FQGNSA. V lost 0 bases and J 6 bases, leaving 14 bases between the germline ends. The CDR3 covers 16 residues. CDR3 bases: TGTGCCAGCAGCTTAGCTGGCCGACTTTTCTCCGGGGAGCTGTTTTTT. Residues: CASSLAGRLFSGELFF.

The V call is TRBV18, the J call TRBJ2-3; 7 nucleotides match TRBD2. With V trimmed by 6 bases and J by 2 bases, 14 bases remained unmatched. Germline CDR1 and CDR2: KGHSH and LQKENI. The CDR3 extends over 17 amino acids. The DNA for the CDR3 is TGTGCCAGCTCCCTCACGGCCTCTAGCGGATACACAGATACGCAGTATTTT. Translated, it gives CASSLTASSGYTDTQYF.

The chain is built from TRBV7-9 and TRBJ2-1; no clear D gene. This CDR3 contains 15 residues. Trimming took 1 base from V and 1 from J, leaving 8 bases between them. CDR1 and CDR2 (germline): SEHNR, FQNEAQ (reference sequence). CDR3 DNA sequence: TGTGCCAGCAGCTTAGGAGGTCTATCCTACAATGAGCAGTTCTTC. Its translation: CASSLGGLSYNEQFF. Drawing the rest from reference TRBV7-9 and TRBJ2-1, the complete variable domain is DTGVSQNPRHKITKRGQNVTFRCDPISEHNRLYWYRQTLGQGPEFLTYFQNEAQLEKSRLLSDRFSAERPKGSFSTLEIQRTEQGDSAMYLCASSLGGLSYNEQFFGPGTRLTVL.

The chain joins TRBV28 to TRBJ1-2, with D possibly matching TRBD1 (5 bases). The CDR3 is 16 residues long. Germline CDR1 and CDR2: MDHEN and SYDVKM. V was clipped by 1 base and J by 7 bases, with 19 bases between them. The CDR3 sequence is CASSLSIRGDLIGYTF. The CDR3 DNA follows: TGTGCCAGCAGTTTATCCATCCGGGGGGATCTTATTGGCTACACCTTC.

This sequence joins TRBV28 and TRBJ2-7; 13 bases fit TRBD2. Germline values: CDR1 MDHEN, CDR2 SYDVKM. This CDR3 spans 15 amino acids. V lost 3 bases to trimming and J lost 3 bases; unmatched junction nucleotides: 2. Here the CDR3 reads CASSFWTSGGYEQYF. CDR3 DNA sequence: TGTGCCAGCAGTTTCTGGACTAGCGGGGGCTACGAGCAGTACTTC. Together with reference TRBV28 and TRBJ2-7, the CDR3 gives the full variable domain: DVKVTQSSRYLVKRTGEKVFLECVQDMDHENMFWYRQDPGLGLRLIYFSYDVKMKEKGDIPEGYSVSREKKERFSLILESASTNQTSMYLCASSFWTSGGYEQYFGPGTRLTVT.

The chain joins TRBV21-1 to TRBJ2-7; the listed D gene, TRBD1, was not tested against the DNA. TRBV21-1 is noted as a pseudogene. The CDR3 runs 15 residues. The CDR3 spells CASSARTGDAGEQYF. CDR3 bases: TGTGCCAGCAGCGCCCGGACAGGGGACGCGGGGGAGCAGTACTTC.

This clone was seen once. The genes are TRBV4-2 and TRBJ2-1; 14 nucleotides agree with TRBD2. The germline V gene encodes CDR1 LGHNA and CDR2 YNFKEQ. V lost 2 bases and J lost 2; bases outside the gene matches: 2. The CDR3 consists of 17 residues. The CDR3 sequence is CASSQQTSGGAYNEQFF. CDR3 coding DNA: TGTGCCAGCAGCCAACAGACTAGCGGGGGGGCCTACAATGAGCAGTTCTTC.

Notes on this clone: Within the sample, other DNA sequences also encode this same CDR3. The chain links TRBV28 to TRBJ1-2; 7 nucleotides agree with TRBD1. CDR1 and CDR2 (germline): MDHEN, SYDVKM. The trim removed 3 bases at V and 5 bases at J, leaving 3 bases unmatched. The CDR3 length is 13 residues. This CDR3 is CASSLEGAYGYTF. CDR3 DNA: TGTGCCAGCAGTTTGGAGGGGGCTTATGGCTACACCTTC.

This clone occurred once. The chain has TRBV5-1 and TRBJ1-4, with D possibly being TRBD1 (5 bases). CDR1 is SGHRS and CDR2 is YFSETQ in the germline V gene. The CDR3 spans 14 residues. Trimming removed 5 bases at V and 4 bases at J, with 12 bases between. The CDR3 DNA reads TGCGCCAGCAGGTCCGGGGGGGTTAATGAAAAACTGTTTTTT. This gives the protein CASRSGGVNEKLFF.

The chain recombines TRBV27 with TRBJ2-7; possibly TRBD2 for D (5 bases). V lost 5 bases and J lost 3, with 14 bases in between. This CDR3 has 14 residues. Germline values: CDR1 MNHEY, CDR2 SMNVEV (reference sequence). DNA for the CDR3: TGTGCCAGCAGTCCGACACCCGGAGGCTACGAGCAGTACTTC. Residues: CASSPTPGGYEQYF.